A selection of T cell receptor beta chains follows, all from one sample in a study of blood T cell repertoires in COVID-19. Clones were sequenced by immunoSEQ multiplex PCR, and TCRdb holds only the in-frame ones, with some missing. The table lists fewer than 200,000 clones, 75% to 85% of them singletons. The sample taken for sequencing was peripheral blood. The receptor source for this set is a woman between 35 and 50 years old with COVID-19, enrolled during active disease. CDR3s include the opening cysteine and the closing phenylalanine or tryptophan. Fields, in order: V gene, clone size, D gene, J gene, CDR3 DNA, CDR3 protein. D genes are given only for firm matches. Not every row has a clone size; where given, it reads once, few, many or a size class.

V: TRBV5-6; size: NA; D: NA; J: TRBJ2-5; DNA: TGTGCCAGCAGCTTGAGGCGGATAGGGACCCAGTACTTC; CDR3: CASSLRRIGTQYF
V: TRBV28; size: few; D: TRBD2; J: TRBJ2-2; DNA: TGTGCCAGCAGCCGCCGGGGGTTTGGGACTAGCGAGAACACCGGGGAGCTGTTTTTT; CDR3: CASSRRGFGTSENTGELFF
V: TRBV18; size: NA; D: NA; J: TRBJ1-2; DNA: TGTGCCAGCTCACCACCGGGGGAGGTTGGCTACACCTTC; CDR3: CASSPPGEVGYTF
V: TRBV27; size: NA; D: TRBD1; J: TRBJ2-3; DNA: TGTGCCAGCAGCGGATTAAGAACAGGGGGCACAGATACGCAGTATTTT; CDR3: CASSGLRTGGTDTQYF
V: TRBV5-1; size: NA; D: NA; J: TRBJ2-7; DNA: TGCGCCAGCAGCTTGGGACAGGACGAGCAGTACTTC; CDR3: CASSLGQDEQYF
V: TRBV28; size: NA; D: TRBD1; J: TRBJ1-5; DNA: TGTGCCAGCAGTTTAGCCGGGACAGGAGGGGGTTATAGCAATCAGCCCCAGCATTTT; CDR3: CASSLAGTGGGYSNQPQHF
V: TRBV7-9; size: NA; D: TRBD1; J: TRBJ1-1; DNA: TGTGCCAGCAGCCTAACAGGGGGGAACACTGAAGCTTTCTTT; CDR3: CASSLTGGNTEAFF
V: TRBV19; size: NA; D: NA; J: TRBJ1-1; DNA: TGTGCCACCGCGGTAGGTGGCACTGAAGCTTTCTTT; CDR3: CATAVGGTEAFF
V: TRBV6-5; size: NA; D: NA; J: TRBJ1-1; DNA: TGTGCCAGCAGTTATAGTAGACAGCCAGGAAGCACTGAAGCTTTCTTT; CDR3: CASSYSRQPGSTEAFF
V: TRBV19; size: NA; D: TRBD2; J: TRBJ2-1; DNA: TGTGCCAGTAGTACAACCCTAGCGGGGATAGCCTACAATGAGCAGTTCTTC; CDR3: CASSTTLAGIAYNEQFF
V: TRBV28; size: NA; D: TRBD1; J: TRBJ2-2; DNA: TGTGCCAGCAGTCTGGACAGGGTGGCCGGGGAGCTGTTTTTT; CDR3: CASSLDRVAGELFF
V: TRBV11-2; size: NA; D: TRBD1; J: TRBJ1-3; DNA: TGTGCCAGCAGCTTTACAGGGGGTGGAAACACCATATATTTT; CDR3: CASSFTGGGNTIYF
V: TRBV2; size: once; D: NA; J: TRBJ1-4; DNA: TGTGCCAGCAGGAAAAGGTCAGGGTCGAATGAAAAACTGTTTTTT; CDR3: CASRKRSGSNEKLFF
V: TRBV4-2; size: NA; D: TRBD2; J: TRBJ2-7; DNA: TGTGCCAGCAGCCAAGGACTAGCGGGAGTAAAGGGCTACGAGCAGTACTTC; CDR3: CASSQGLAGVKGYEQYF
V: TRBV13; size: NA; D: NA; J: TRBJ2-4; DNA: TGTGCCAGCAGCTCAGACGGACTCATTCAGTACTTC; CDR3: CASSSDGLIQYF
V: TRBV29-1; size: NA; D: NA; J: TRBJ2-7; DNA: TGCAGCGTTGGGGACTCCCCTCCCTACGAGCAGTACTTC; CDR3: CSVGDSPPYEQYF
V: TRBV2; size: NA; D: NA; J: TRBJ1-1; DNA: TGTGCCAGCAGTGAGGCGGCCGGATTGAACACTGAAGCTTTCTTT; CDR3: CASSEAAGLNTEAFF
V: TRBV5-1; size: NA; D: NA; J: TRBJ2-5; DNA: TGCGCCAGCAGCTTTACGGGGATCCAAGAGACCCAGTACTTC; CDR3: CASSFTGIQETQYF
V: TRBV7-7; size: NA; D: NA; J: TRBJ2-1; DNA: TGTGCTAGCAGTATGGACTTGTACAATGAGCAGTTCTTC; CDR3: CASSMDLYNEQFF
V: TRBV5-1; size: NA; D: TRBD1; J: TRBJ1-1; DNA: TGCGCCAGCAGCAGGGGACAGGGGGAACCTGAAGCTTTCTTT; CDR3: CASSRGQGEPEAFF
V: TRBV7-3; size: NA; D: TRBD1; J: TRBJ1-5; DNA: TGTGCCAGCAGCTTAGACAGGGAAACTAATCAGCCCCAGCATTTT; CDR3: CASSLDRETNQPQHF
V: TRBV4-1; size: NA; D: TRBD1; J: TRBJ1-4; DNA: TGCGCCAGCAGCCAAGAAGGGACAGCTCCGGGAAAACTGTTTTTT; CDR3: CASSQEGTAPGKLFF
V: TRBV3-1/TRBV3-2; size: once; D: NA; J: TRBJ1-5; DNA: TGTGCCAGCAGCCAAGGAGGTAGCAATCAGCCCCAGCATTTT; CDR3: CASSQGGSNQPQHF
V: TRBV24-1; size: NA; D: NA; J: TRBJ1-3; DNA: TGTGCCACCAGTGATTCGGCTGGAAACACCATATATTTT; CDR3: CATSDSAGNTIYF
V: TRBV6-5; size: NA; D: TRBD1; J: TRBJ1-3; DNA: TGTGCCAGCAAGACAGGGTCTGGAAACACCATATATTTT; CDR3: CASKTGSGNTIYF
V: TRBV6-5; size: NA; D: TRBD1; J: TRBJ1-5; DNA: TGTGCCAGCAGAACAGGGGTCGATCAGCCCCAGCATTTT; CDR3: CASRTGVDQPQHF
V: TRBV5-1; size: NA; D: TRBD2; J: TRBJ2-2; DNA: TGCGCCAGCAGCTCAGGACTAGCGTATTTTTCCGGGGAGCTGTTTTTT; CDR3: CASSSGLAYFSGELFF
V: TRBV19; size: NA; D: TRBD2; J: TRBJ2-1; DNA: TGTGCCAGTAGTGCAAGGACTAGCGGGGGCGGGGAGCAGTTCTTC; CDR3: CASSARTSGGGEQFF
V: TRBV7-3; size: once; D: TRBD2; J: TRBJ2-1; DNA: TGTGCCAGCAGCCCAGGGACTAGCGGGGCCCAGTTCTTC; CDR3: CASSPGTSGAQFF
V: TRBV5-6; size: few; D: TRBD2; J: TRBJ2-7; DNA: TGTGCCAGCACCGTACTAGCGGGAGCCTACGAGCAGTACTTC; CDR3: CASTVLAGAYEQYF
V: TRBV2; size: NA; D: TRBD1; J: TRBJ2-5; DNA: TGTGCCAGCAGGGCGACAGGGGTAGGTCGAGAGACCCAGTACTTC; CDR3: CASRATGVGRETQYF
V: TRBV12-3/TRBV12-4; size: NA; D: TRBD1; J: TRBJ1-2; DNA: TGTGCCAGCAGTAGGGACAGGGTAAATGGCTACACCTTC; CDR3: CASSRDRVNGYTF
V: TRBV7-6; size: once; D: TRBD2; J: TRBJ2-7; DNA: TGTGCCAGCAGCCCTACAGAGGGGAGGGAGGGGTACTTC; CDR3: CASSPTEGREGYF
V: TRBV6-5; size: NA; D: TRBD2; J: TRBJ2-1; DNA: TGTGCCAGCAGTTACGGTCGAGCGGGGAATGAGCAGTTCTTC; CDR3: CASSYGRAGNEQFF
V: TRBV6-4; size: NA; D: TRBD2; J: TRBJ2-2; DNA: TGTGCCAGCAGTGACCCAGCGGGAGTCCTCAACGGGGAGCTGTTTTTT; CDR3: CASSDPAGVLNGELFF
V: TRBV28; size: NA; D: NA; J: TRBJ1-1; DNA: TGTGCCAGCAGTTTGCCGGACAGCCGCATGAACACTGAAGCTTTCTTT; CDR3: CASSLPDSRMNTEAFF
V: TRBV12-5; size: NA; D: TRBD1; J: TRBJ2-2; DNA: TGTGCTAGTGGCCAAGGGGGCGCGAACACCGGGGAGCTGTTTTTT; CDR3: CASGQGGANTGELFF
V: TRBV19; size: NA; D: TRBD1; J: TRBJ1-2; DNA: TGTGCCAGTAGTATAACCGGGACAGCTAACTATGGCTACACCTTC; CDR3: CASSITGTANYGYTF
V: TRBV2; size: NA; D: TRBD1; J: TRBJ1-4; DNA: TGTGCCAGCAGGGCCGGGACAGGGAGGTCACGGTTCGATGAAAAACTGTTTTTT; CDR3: CASRAGTGRSRFDEKLFF
V: TRBV2; size: NA; D: NA; J: TRBJ1-5; DNA: TGTGCCAGCAGTGTCAGAGGGAGCAGCAATCAGCCCCAGCATTTT; CDR3: CASSVRGSSNQPQHF
V: TRBV30; size: NA; D: TRBD2; J: TRBJ2-5; DNA: TGTGCTTGGAACGGGGGGATAAAGGAGACCCAGTACTTC; CDR3: CAWNGGIKETQYF
V: TRBV6-2/TRBV6-3; size: NA; D: TRBD2; J: TRBJ2-2; DNA: TGTGCCAGCAGTTACAGAGCACTAGGTAGCGGGGGGTCTACCGGGGAGCTGTTTTTT; CDR3: CASSYRALGSGGSTGELFF
V: TRBV2; size: once; D: NA; J: TRBJ2-1; DNA: TGTGCCAGCACCTCCGGTCAGGGGTCCTACAATGAGCAGTTCTTC; CDR3: CASTSGQGSYNEQFF
V: TRBV29-1; size: few; D: NA; J: TRBJ2-7; DNA: TGCAGCGTTGTAATCGGGGGGCGCTTTTACGAGCAGTACTTC; CDR3: CSVVIGGRFYEQYF
V: TRBV7-3; size: NA; D: TRBD2; J: TRBJ2-2; DNA: TGTGCCAGCAGCTTAACTGCGGGGGGGAACACCGGGGAGCTGTTTTTT; CDR3: CASSLTAGGNTGELFF
V: TRBV19; size: NA; D: NA; J: TRBJ1-1; DNA: TGTGCCAGTAGTATGACGGCGGCAGGGGAAACTGAAGCTTTCTTT; CDR3: CASSMTAAGETEAFF
V: TRBV27; size: NA; D: NA; J: TRBJ2-1; DNA: TGTGCCAGCCGTCCCCTGAGCGTGACCCCCTACAATGAGCAGTTCTTC; CDR3: CASRPLSVTPYNEQFF
V: TRBV6-5; size: NA; D: NA; J: TRBJ2-5; DNA: TGTGCCAGCAGCCAAACAGGGTTCGAGACCCAGTACTTC; CDR3: CASSQTGFETQYF
V: TRBV24-1; size: NA; D: TRBD2; J: TRBJ2-7; DNA: TGTGCCACCAGTGGAGCGGGAGCCCTCTACGAGCAGTACTTC; CDR3: CATSGAGALYEQYF
V: TRBV7-3; size: NA; D: TRBD1; J: TRBJ2-1; DNA: TGTGCCAGCAGCCTAATCGGACAGGGGAACGACAATGAGCAGTTCTTC; CDR3: CASSLIGQGNDNEQFF
V: TRBV7-6; size: NA; D: TRBD1; J: TRBJ2-2; DNA: TGTGCCAGCAGCGGCGTCGTGGTAACAGGGGGAAACACCGGGGAGCTGTTTTTT; CDR3: CASSGVVVTGGNTGELFF
V: TRBV19; size: NA; D: NA; J: TRBJ1-5; DNA: TGTGCCAGTAGTATGGAGGGGTTAAGCAATCAGCCCCAGCATTTT; CDR3: CASSMEGLSNQPQHF